The 17 T cell receptor beta chains below come from one sample, sequenced in a study of cytomegalovirus exposure and HLA in healthy donors. It was with 60 Vbeta and 13 Jbeta primers that the PCR ran. The data were produced by immunoSEQ multiplex PCR, yet TCRdb's version contains in-frame clones alone and is incomplete. This sample carries some 220,000 clones, around 89% of them seen once, and the ten largest clones take approximately 1%. The material sequenced was PBMCs. Receptors were obtained from a woman aged 18-35 years in good health and CMV-seronegative.

This chain links TRBV28 with TRBJ1-2; D is unresolved. CDR3 length equals 16 residues. Per germline, CDR1 MDHEN and CDR2 SYDVKM. V dropped 2 bases and J dropped 5 bases, with 18 bases sitting between them. The CDR3 region has the DNA TGTGCCAGCAGTTTAAGGCAGGCCCCAGCCCTTTATGGCTACACCTTC. Amino acid sequence: CASSLRQAPALYGYTF.

This rearrangement joins TRBV27 to TRBJ2-5, with 7 positions matching TRBD1. The J call may not be correct, given that the DNA end is closer to TRBJ2-7. CDR3 size: 15 residues. Germline loops: CDR1 MNHEY, CDR2 SMNVEV (reference sequence). The CDR3 DNA is TGTGCCAGCAGTCCAGGGACAGCTAGCTCCTACGAGCAGTACTTC. This encodes CASSPGTASSYEQYF.

This chain connects TRBV7-3 to TRBJ2-5, with TRBD2 matching 8 bases. The CDR3 is 17 residues long. Germline CDR1 is SGHTA and CDR2 is FQGTGA. V lost 1 base and J lost 2; bases outside the gene matches: 9. The CDR3 here is CASSLIILAGSQETQYF. CDR3 bases: TGTGCCAGCAGCTTAATTATCCTAGCGGGCTCACAAGAGACCCAGTACTTC.

This chain links TRBV7-2 with TRBJ2-3, with TRBD1 matching 7 bases. Germline V CDR1 and CDR2: SGHTA, FQGNSA. V dropped 4 bases and J dropped 6; count of bases not matched to a gene: 7. This CDR3 comprises 14 residues. The CDR3 coding sequence is TGTGCCAGCAGCTACTACAGGGGTGCGGATACGCAGTATTTT. This codes for CASSYYRGADTQYF.

The CDR3 nucleotides read TGTGCCAGCAGTGCATACAGGGTTCTTTCACCCCTCCACTTT. Translating it yields CASSAYRVLSPLHF. The chain couples TRBV25-1 to TRBJ1-6; perhaps TRBD1 as D (6 bases). V gave up 4 bases and J gave up 9 bases, with 13 bases separating them. CDR3 length: 14 amino acids. CDR1 MGHDK and CDR2 SYGVNS come from the germline V gene.

This chain connects TRBV4-1 to TRBJ1-2; D may be TRBD1 (6 bases). Trimming pared 3 bases from V and 4 bases from J, leaving 9 bases between. The CDR3 has 13 amino acids. Germline CDR1 and CDR2: MGHRA and YSYEKL. This CDR3 reads CASSHGQSYGYTF. The CDR3 region has the DNA TGCGCCAGCAGCCACGGACAGAGCTATGGCTACACCTTC.

V gene TRBV7-2 combines with J gene TRBJ2-7, with 10 nucleotides matching TRBD1. Germline assignment: CDR1 SGHTA and CDR2 FQGNSA. V was pared by 6 bases and J by 5 bases, with 4 bases of the junction left unmatched. The CDR3 loop spans 13 amino acids. CDR3 in amino acids: CASRVTGGHEQYF. The CDR3 nucleotides are TGTGCCAGCAGGGTGACAGGGGGCCACGAGCAGTACTTC.

The rearrangement joins TRBV28 to TRBJ2-5; the match to TRBD1 covers 9 bases. The V segment lost 7 bases and the J segment 5 bases; nucleotides outside the gene matches: 8. There are 14 residues in the CDR3. The germline V gene encodes CDR1 MDHEN and CDR2 SYDVKM. CDR3: CASNYYRGRETQYF. CDR3 nucleotide sequence: TGTGCCAGCAACTATTACAGGGGGCGGGAGACCCAGTACTTC.

The chain combines TRBV11-2 with TRBJ1-1, with 10 bases that match TRBD1. Germline V gene data show CDR1 as SGHAT and CDR2 as FQNNGV. The length of the CDR3 is 14 residues. V lost 8 bases and J lost 4; bases outside the gene matches: 7. The DNA for the CDR3 is TGTGCCAGCGAAAGGGGGACAGGGGTCACTGAAGCTTTCTTT. Translation gives CASERGTGVTEAFF.

The chain carries TRBV4-3 and TRBJ2-5, with no clear D. The CDR3 is 13 residues long. V was trimmed by 0 bases and J by 5 bases, leaving 7 bases between them. Germline V lookup: CDR1 LGHNA, CDR2 YSLEER. In nucleotides, the CDR3 is TGCGCCAGCAGCCAAGACTTCGGGGAGACCCAGTACTTC. Protein sequence: CASSQDFGETQYF.

The V gene is TRBV27, the J gene TRBJ2-2; D uncertain. CDR1 and CDR2 from the germline V gene are MNHEY and SMNVEV (reference sequence). V was pared by 5 bases and J by 0 bases, with 10 bases between. The CDR3 runs to 15 residues. CDR3 residues: CASSTYMANTGELFF. As DNA, the CDR3 is TGTGCCAGCAGTACATACATGGCGAACACCGGGGAGCTGTTTTTT.

The chain combines TRBV9 with TRBJ2-3; 15 bases align to TRBD2. The length of the CDR3 is 16 residues. Germline lookup yields CDR1 SGDLS and CDR2 YYNGEE. J was trimmed by 4 bases and V by 2 bases; bases with no gene match: 2. CDR3 amino acids: CASSVRTSGRADTQYF. CDR3 DNA: TGTGCCAGCAGCGTCAGGACTAGCGGGAGGGCAGATACGCAGTATTTT.

This clone was detected a few times. The rearrangement links TRBV4-3 to TRBJ1-2; 8 nucleotides agree with TRBD1. This CDR3 contains 17 residues. CDR1 is LGHNA, CDR2 YSLEER, per germline. V gave up 0 bases and J gave up 3 bases; unmatched junction bases: 9. The CDR3 sequence is CASSQDVQGGLDYGYTF. CDR3 DNA: TGCGCCAGCAGCCAAGACGTACAGGGGGGACTGGACTATGGCTACACCTTC.

The rearrangement uses TRBV6-1 and TRBJ1-5, with TRBD1 as a possible D gene (5 bases). Germline V lookup: CDR1 MNHNS, CDR2 SASEGT. V lost 11 bases and J lost 1, with 12 bases in between. The CDR3 contains 13 residues. CDR3 amino acids: CALRGRSNQPQHF. CDR3 coding DNA: TGTGCCCTTAGGGGCAGGAGCAATCAGCCCCAGCATTTT.

The V gene is TRBV6-5, the J gene TRBJ2-7; TRBD2 aligns across 7 bases. With 0 bases clipped from V and 6 bases from J, the junction kept 8 bases outside the gene matches. The V gene's germline CDR1 is MNHEY and CDR2 SVGAGI. The CDR3 covers 15 residues. Written as DNA, the CDR3 is TGTGCCAGCAGTTACTCGACTAGCTTTGACTTCGAGCAGTACTTC. Translating it yields CASSYSTSFDFEQYF.

This clone has just one count. Written as DNA, the CDR3 is TGTGCCAGAGATGAAAAACTGTTTTTT. Amino acid sequence: CARDEKLFF. The rearrangement joins TRBV10-3 to TRBJ1-4, with D uncertain. V lost 10 bases and J 6 bases, leaving 3 bases between the germline ends. From germline, CDR1 is ENHRY and CDR2 SYGVKD. The CDR3 is 9 residues long.

The rearrangement links TRBV7-9 to TRBJ1-1; D gene unclear. Germline loops: CDR1 SEHNR, CDR2 FQNEAQ (reference sequence). This CDR3 is built from 14 residues. The germline V and J ends were trimmed by 0 bases and 1 base, with 6 bases remaining between them. CDR3 sequence (DNA): TGTGCCAGCAGCTTAGCGGTCGGGAACACTGAAGCTTTCTTT. It yields the protein CASSLAVGNTEAFF.